This entry concerns a single T cell receptor beta chain. This sample was taken from a study of PD-L1 blockade in urothelial cancer. Libraries were prepared by immunoSEQ multiplex PCR; TCRdb keeps only in-frame clonotypes and omits some of them. Of 40,000 to 45,000 clones in the sample, 70% to 90% were seen once. The J segment lost 1 base and the V segment lost 5 bases, leaving 7 bases of the junction unmatched. The germline V gene has CDR1 MGHRA and CDR2 YSYEKL. The CDR3 loop spans 15 amino acids. Sample time point: peripheral blood 6 weeks after treatment start. Urothelial carcinoma, locally advanced or metastatic, affected the patients.

This sequence joins TRBV4-1 and TRBJ1-1; 7 bases agree with TRBD1. The sample consisted of PBMCs, taken around atezolizumab (anti-PD-L1) treatment. The clonotype was recovered from an older man with urothelial cancer. The CDR3 region has the DNA TGCGCCAGCAGCAGCCGGGACAGTGAGAACACTGAAGCTTTCTTT. The encoded protein is CASSSRDSENTEAFF.